Sequencing of this T cell receptor (beta chain) was carried out in a study of cytomegalovirus exposure and HLA in healthy donors. Broader study findings: Researchers catalogued approximately 170 TCR beta chains as cytomegalovirus-associated.

The PCR ran on 60 Vbeta and 13 Jbeta primers. The repertoire was sequenced with immunoSEQ multiplex PCR; TCRdb's copy has only in-frame clones and lacks some. This sample has about 130,000 clones, with approximately 80% found just once. The V and J ends lost 3 bases and 4 bases respectively, with 15 bases between them. This CDR3 comprises 15 residues. Germline V gene data show CDR1 as SNHLY and CDR2 as FYNNEI. Of note for this clone: Its antigen is not identified.

The source is a woman under 30 in good health and CMV-seropositive. This rearrangement joins TRBV2 to TRBJ1-2; D is ambiguous. Sequencing used PBMCs. This CDR3 is CASSDGLDGFYGYTF. CDR3 DNA sequence: TGTGCCAGCAGTGATGGCCTTGACGGGTTCTATGGCTACACCTTC.